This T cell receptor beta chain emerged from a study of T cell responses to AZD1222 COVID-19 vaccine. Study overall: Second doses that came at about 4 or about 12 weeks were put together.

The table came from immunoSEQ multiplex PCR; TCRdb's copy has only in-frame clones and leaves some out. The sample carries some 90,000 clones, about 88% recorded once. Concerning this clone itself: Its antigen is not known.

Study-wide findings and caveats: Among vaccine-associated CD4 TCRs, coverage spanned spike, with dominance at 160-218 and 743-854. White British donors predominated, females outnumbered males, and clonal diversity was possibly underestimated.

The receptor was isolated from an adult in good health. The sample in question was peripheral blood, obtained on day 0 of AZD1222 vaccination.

The CDR3 loop reads CASSPEQTPKNIQYF. The CDR3 DNA follows: TGTGCCAGCAGCCCAGAACAGACTCCCAAAAACATTCAGTACTTC. The gene calls are TRBV7-9 and TRBJ2-4, with unresolved D. V was pared by 5 bases and J by 2 bases, with 13 bases between. The CDR3 sequence is 15 residues long. Germline values: CDR1 SEHNR, CDR2 FQNEAQ (reference sequence).